Described below is a single TCR beta chain sequence and its context. The antigen is unknown. This specimen belongs to a study of radiation and T cells in renal cell carcinoma. Time point in this sample: blood 2 weeks post-SBRT. Treatment of the sample: 15 Gy SBRT to primary tumor, nephrectomy 4 weeks later. The patient's renal cell carcinoma had clear cell pathology. General study findings and limits: From baseline, blood top tumor clonotypes peaked at 2 weeks post-radiation. No pretreatment tumor biopsies were available for baseline clonotypes.

Profiling relied on immunoSEQ multiplex PCR, and the TCRdb table lists in-frame clones only, not all of them. The sample has 45,000 to 55,000 clones, 75% to 85% seen once. Germline V CDR1 and CDR2: SGHTA, FQGNSA. CDR3 length: 17 residues. The junction had 8 bases not matched to a gene; V was cut back by 0 bases and J by 4 bases. The chain recombines TRBV7-2 with TRBJ2-1; 8 nucleotides match TRBD2. The clonotype comes from a woman aged 70-85 years with renal cell carcinoma. Sequences were derived from blood, sampled from a patient whose treatment included radiotherapy and nephrectomy. CDR3 sequence (DNA): TGTGCCAGCAGCTTAGCGCGTGTAGCGGGAAATTACAATGAGCAGTTCTTC. Its translation is CASSLARVAGNYNEQFF.